The entry below gives a single T cell receptor beta chain sequence along with its context. Its antigen is not identified. The sample belongs to a study of CD8 T cells in ankylosing spondylitis. General study findings and limits: CD8+ cells made up the disease-linked clones, which were relatively rare in peripheral blood. Earlier literature documents some of the motif variants in reactive arthritis synovial fluid and blood.

The CDR3 extends over 14 amino acids. Germline V gene data show CDR1 as MGHDK and CDR2 as SYGVNS. Trimming removed 6 bases from V and 9 bases from J; junction bases left unmatched: 10. It was by quantitative 5'-RACE with molecular barcodes that TCR beta libraries were made. A single record per CDR3 protein comes from TCRdb applying MiXCR to the 5' RACE reads. The table records just under 350,000 distinct CDR3 sequences, roughly 14% of them present only once. This sequence was found in a male donor with ankylosing spondylitis or in good health (not recorded which). The J gene is TRBJ2-3, the V gene TRBV25-1; TRBD2 agrees at 9 bases. The sample was blood, either unsorted or a sorted T cell fraction (not recorded which). The CDR3 sequence: CASSPMRGGDTQYF. DNA of the CDR3: TGTGCCAGCAGCCCTATGCGGGGGGGAGACACGCAGTATTTT.